A single sample gave rise to the 22 T cell receptor beta chains below, sequenced in a study of patients and donors after allogeneic stem cell transplantation. TCRdb reanalysed the RT-PCR reads using MiXCR and keeps one entry per CDR3 protein. The sample yields around 170,000 distinct CDR3 sequences, roughly 24% seen once. Sequencing used blood, either unsorted or a sorted T cell fraction (not recorded which). The receptors shown here come from a human donor who was either an allogeneic HSCT recipient or a stem cell or donor lymphocyte infusion donor (not recorded which). It is not recorded whose cells these are; they may come from a transplant donor.

The gene calls are TRBV7-8 and TRBJ1-5, with 9 bases identical to TRBD1. CDR3 length equals 19 residues. J gave up 2 bases and V 0 bases, and 11 bases lay outside the gene matches. CDR1 SGHVS and CDR2 FQNEAQ come from the germline V gene. The CDR3 here is CASSLAYRDRALGNQPQHF. The CDR3 DNA follows: TGTGCCAGCAGCTTAGCATACCGGGACAGGGCCCTGGGCAATCAGCCCCAGCATTTT.

The rearrangement joins TRBV19 to TRBJ2-7, with TRBD1 matching 7 bases. The ends lost 2 bases at V and 0 bases at J; junction bases unmatched: 4. The CDR3 covers 15 residues. Germline values: CDR1 LNHDA, CDR2 SQIVND (reference sequence). The CDR3 sequence is CASSISGQASYEQYF. The CDR3 DNA follows: TGTGCCAGTAGTATAAGCGGACAGGCCTCCTACGAGCAGTACTTC.

The genes are TRBV12-3 or TRBV12-4 and TRBJ1-1; tentative D call: TRBD1 (5 bases). This CDR3 has 13 amino acids. Trimming took off 6 bases at V and 3 bases at J, with 11 bases between the two ends. CDR3 protein: CASRWDHYTEAFF. The DNA of the CDR3 is TGTGCCAGCAGATGGGACCACTACACTGAAGCTTTCTTT.

The chain uses TRBV20-1 and TRBJ2-3, with TRBD2 matching 11 bases. CDR1 and CDR2 from the germline V gene are DFQATT and SNEGSKA (reference sequence). The CDR3 contains 14 residues. V dropped 8 bases and J dropped 2; count of bases not matched to a gene: 6. The CDR3 nucleotides read TGCAGTACCGTTAGCGGGGGGGTCACAGATACGCAGTATTTT. Its translation is CSTVSGGVTDTQYF.

The chain is built from TRBV29-1 and TRBJ1-1, with TRBD1 matching 8 bases. Germline V gene sequence: CDR1 SQVTM, CDR2 ANQGSEA. This CDR3 has 13 amino acids. The V segment lost 7 bases and the J segment 3 bases; nucleotides outside the gene matches: 7. The CDR3 DNA follows: TGCAGCGCCACTACAGGGGGGGACACTGAAGCTTTCTTT. Translation gives CSATTGGDTEAFF.

This clonotype has at least ten counts. The chain combines TRBV6-6 with TRBJ1-1; 8 positions match TRBD1. The V segment lost 5 bases and the J segment 4 bases; nucleotides outside the gene matches: 15. CDR1 is MNHNY, CDR2 SVGAGI, per germline (reference sequence). This CDR3 region has 17 residues. The CDR3 region has the DNA TGTGCCAGCAGTCAACATCCCCAGGGGGCCTGGTCCACTGAAGCTTTCTTT. It codes for CASSQHPQGAWSTEAFF.

The chain uses TRBV14 and TRBJ1-4; 8 bases fit TRBD1. The CDR3 is 14 residues long. The junction had 6 bases not matched to a gene; V was cut back by 4 bases and J by 8 bases. The germline V gene has CDR1 SGHDN and CDR2 FVKESK. This CDR3 reads CASSPGGVREKLFF. CDR3 in DNA: TGTGCCAGCAGCCCAGGGGGCGTACGGGAAAAACTGTTTTTT.

The V gene is TRBV6-5, the J gene TRBJ1-2, with 9 bases matching TRBD1. Looked up from germline, CDR1 is MNHEY and CDR2 is SVGAGI. The CDR3 spans 13 residues. The V segment lost 6 bases and the J segment 8 bases; nucleotides outside the gene matches: 7. The CDR3 sequence: CASSRQGDEGYTF. CDR3 DNA: TGTGCCAGCAGCAGACAGGGGGATGAGGGCTACACCTTC.

V gene TRBV12-3 or TRBV12-4 combines with J gene TRBJ2-5, with a possible D match to TRBD1 (6 bases). V was shortened by 6 bases and J by 5 bases, with 10 bases between the two germline ends. The CDR3 consists of 12 residues. In nucleotides, the CDR3 is TGTGCCAGCAGCACAGGGATTGAGACCCAGTACTTC. It codes for CASSTGIETQYF.

This chain uses TRBV27 with TRBJ1-1, with D tentatively TRBD1 (5 bases). CDR3 length: 13 amino acids. The germline V and J ends were trimmed by 10 bases and 6 bases, with 18 bases remaining between them. Germline values: CDR1 MNHEY, CDR2 SMNVEV (reference sequence). The CDR3 sequence is CAIMDIASSEAFF. The DNA for the CDR3 is TGTGCCATCATGGACATTGCAAGCTCTGAAGCTTTCTTT.

In its sample, this clonotype was seen a few times. The chain recombines TRBV7-9 with TRBJ1-6, with D perhaps TRBD1 (5 bases). The V end lost 2 bases, the J end lost 7 bases, and 9 bases lay between the germline ends. Germline V gene data show CDR1 as SEHNR and CDR2 as FQNEAQ (reference sequence). The CDR3 is 14 amino acids. CDR3 bases: TGTGCCAGCAGCTTATTACAGGTCAATTCACCCCTCCACTTT. It is translated as CASSLLQVNSPLHF.

This clonotype appeared a few times. The chain couples TRBV6-6 to TRBJ2-1, with D perhaps TRBD2 (6 bases). Trimming pared 2 bases from V and 8 bases from J, leaving 13 bases between. CDR1 and CDR2 from the germline V gene are MNHNY and SVGAGI (reference sequence). The CDR3 is 14 residues long. Written as DNA, the CDR3 is TGTGCCAGCAGTTACGATGCGGGAAGTGATGAGCAGTTCTTC. Its protein is CASSYDAGSDEQFF.

This clonotype came up a few times. The rearrangement links TRBV5-1 to TRBJ2-3, with 9 bases aligning to TRBD1. This CDR3 is built from 15 residues. CDR1 SGHRS and CDR2 YFSETQ come from the germline V gene. V lost 3 bases and J lost 5; bases outside the gene matches: 7. The CDR3 is CASSSGQGRKDTQYF. CDR3 nucleotides: TGCGCCAGCAGCTCTGGACAGGGGAGGAAAGATACGCAGTATTTT.

This clonotype was detected only a few times. The chain joins TRBV28 to TRBJ1-2; perhaps TRBD1 as D (5 bases). The CDR3 contains 17 residues. Germline lookup yields CDR1 MDHEN and CDR2 SYDVKM. Trimming removed 7 bases at V and 5 bases at J, with 26 bases between. The CDR3 DNA is TGTGCCAGCAACCGAGTTTTCGGGGCGCCTCAGGAATATGGCTACACCTTC. Protein product: CASNRVFGAPQEYGYTF.

As DNA, the CDR3 is TGTGCCATCAGTGCCAGGGAAGAGACCCAGTACTTC. As protein: CAISAREETQYF. The chain carries TRBV10-3 and TRBJ2-5; D is possibly TRBD1 (5 bases). V dropped 4 bases and J dropped 3 bases, with 6 bases sitting between them. The CDR3 extends over 12 amino acids. Germline CDR1 reads ENHRY; CDR2 reads SYGVKD.

This clonotype was seen a handful of times. The V and J genes are TRBV7-9 and TRBJ1-4; weak D call: TRBD1 (6 bases). The CDR3 runs to 15 residues. CDR1 is SEHNR and CDR2 is FQNEAQ in the germline V gene (reference sequence). Between the trimmed V and J ends, which lost 5 bases and 4 bases, there was a span of 14 bases. In DNA form, the CDR3 reads TGTGCCAGCAGCGAACTCGGACAGCTTAATGAAAAACTGTTTTTT. Protein: CASSELGQLNEKLFF.

This clonotype came up many times. The chain is built from TRBV5-1 and TRBJ1-4; TRBD1 is a possible D gene (6 bases). This CDR3 has 14 amino acids. V was clipped by 4 bases and J by 8 bases, with 15 bases between them. CDR1 and CDR2 (germline): SGHRS, YFSETQ. In DNA form, the CDR3 reads TGCGCCAGCAGCCCGGACAGTTTCGGGGAAAAACTGTTTTTT. It codes for CASSPDSFGEKLFF.

The chain employs TRBV20-1 and TRBJ2-1; D perhaps matches TRBD1 (5 bases). From germline, CDR1 is DFQATT and CDR2 SNEGSKA (reference sequence). This CDR3 has 12 residues. The ends were cut back, 6 bases at V and 8 bases at J, with 14 bases in the middle. CDR3 amino acids: CSANTGGDEQFF. Here the CDR3 DNA reads TGCAGTGCCAACACAGGTGGGGATGAGCAGTTCTTC.

V and J are TRBV12-3 or TRBV12-4 and TRBJ2-2; D is tentatively TRBD1 or TRBD2 (5 bases each). This CDR3 is built from 15 residues. The V end lost 1 base, the J end lost 7 bases, and 13 bases lay between the germline ends. In DNA form, the CDR3 reads TGTGCCAGCAGTTTAGTGGTAGGGACGGGCGGGGAGCTGTTTTTT. It yields the protein CASSLVVGTGGELFF.

The chain joins TRBV20-1 to TRBJ1-4; D perhaps matches TRBD1 (5 bases). The CDR3 contains 15 residues. Deletions cut 0 bases from V and 4 bases from J, with 12 bases between. In germline, CDR1 is DFQATT, CDR2 SNEGSKA (reference sequence). CDR3 in amino acids: CSARDGGDNNEKLFF. CDR3 nucleotides: TGCAGTGCTAGAGATGGGGGAGATAATAATGAAAAACTGTTTTTT.

The V call is TRBV12-3 or TRBV12-4, the J call TRBJ2-3, with D perhaps TRBD2 (5 bases). The CDR3 is made up of 12 amino acids. V lost 6 bases and J lost 6, with 10 bases in between. The DNA of the CDR3 is TGTGCCAGCAGCGGACCGGGGGATACGCAGTATTTT. This encodes CASSGPGDTQYF.

CDR3 nucleotide sequence: TGTGCCAGCAGTTCCTTCCCCTTGGACAGGGGGAGAGCTTTCTTT. As protein: CASSSFPLDRGRAFF. This chain links TRBV12-3 or TRBV12-4 with TRBJ1-1; 10 nucleotides agree with TRBD1. The CDR3 is 15 residues long. Trimming at V came to 4 bases and at J to 10 bases, leaving 12 bases not matched to a gene.